This entry is about one T cell receptor beta chain. Its antigen is not known. The data derive from a study of blood T cells in healthy people across ages. Overall study context: The capture of about one barcoded beta molecule per two T cells was achieved by template switching. Study-wide results and limits: Strong correlation existed between TCR beta diversity and naive T cell percentage. Compared with aged donors, long-lived donors showed fewer expanded clones, suggesting selection.

A second about 6 to 12 cycle PCR used barcoded and J-beta primers. Each CDR3 protein gets one entry after TCRdb re-called the 5' RACE reads with MiXCR. The table shows about a million distinct CDR3 sequences, with 45% to 50% occurring only once. The CDR3 length is 15 residues. With 3 bases clipped from V and 2 bases from J, the junction kept 8 bases outside the gene matches. The germline V gene encodes CDR1 SGHDT and CDR2 YYEEEE. The clonotype was recovered from a man aged 30 to 45 in good health. The chain employs TRBV5-6 and TRBJ2-7; 7 nucleotides match TRBD1. Sequenced input: blood. CDR3 loop: CASSSPTGTPYEQYF. Here the CDR3 DNA reads TGTGCCAGCAGCTCCCCGACAGGGACCCCCTACGAGCAGTACTTC. Supplemented by reference TRBV5-6 and TRBJ2-7, the full variable domain reads DAGVTQSPTHLIKTRGQQVTLRCSPKSGHDTVSWYQQALGQGPQFIFQYYEEEERQRGNFPDRFSGHQFPNYSSELNVNALLLGDSALYLCASSSPTGTPYEQYFGPGTRLTVT.